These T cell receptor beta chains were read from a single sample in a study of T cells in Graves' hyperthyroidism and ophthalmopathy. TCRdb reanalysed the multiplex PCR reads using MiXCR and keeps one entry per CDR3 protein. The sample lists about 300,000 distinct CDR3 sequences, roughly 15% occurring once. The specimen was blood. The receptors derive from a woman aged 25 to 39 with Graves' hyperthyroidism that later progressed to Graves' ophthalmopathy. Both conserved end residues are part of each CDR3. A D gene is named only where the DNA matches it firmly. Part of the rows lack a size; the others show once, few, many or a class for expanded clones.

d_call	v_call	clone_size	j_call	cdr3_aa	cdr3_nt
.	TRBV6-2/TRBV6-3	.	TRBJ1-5	CASSLGSSGNQPQHF	TGTGCCAGCAGCTTAGGAAGTTCCGGAAATCAGCCCCAGCATTTT
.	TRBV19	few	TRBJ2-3	CASRTEGAQYF	TGTGCCAGTAGGACGGAGGGGGCGCAGTATTTT
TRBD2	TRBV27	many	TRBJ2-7	CASRGLAGDEQYF	TGTGCCAGCAGAGGACTAGCGGGCGACGAGCAGTACTTC
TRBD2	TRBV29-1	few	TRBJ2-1	CSALGNSGSIHEQFF	TGCAGCGCCTTAGGAAATAGCGGGAGTATTCATGAGCAGTTCTTC
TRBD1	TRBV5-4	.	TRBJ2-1	CASSRSQGANEQFF	TGTGCCAGCAGCCGTTCCCAGGGGGCCAATGAGCAGTTCTTC
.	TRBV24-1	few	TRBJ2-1	CATSGGTAAYNEQFF	TGTGCCACCAGTGGCGGGACGGCAGCCTACAATGAGCAGTTCTTC
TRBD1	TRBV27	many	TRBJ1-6	CASSVGQGVDSPLHF	TGTGCCAGCAGTGTCGGACAGGGCGTGGATTCACCCCTCCACTTT
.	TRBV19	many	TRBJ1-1	CASSFQPGTSNTEAFF	TGTGCCAGTAGTTTCCAACCCGGGACATCGAACACTGAAGCTTTCTTT
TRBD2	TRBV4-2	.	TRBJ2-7	CASSQVVGGGRYYEQYF	TGTGCCAGCAGCCAAGTAGTAGGTGGCGGGAGGTACTACGAGCAGTACTTC
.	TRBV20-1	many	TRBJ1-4	CSASEGRNEKLFF	TGCAGTGCTAGTGAGGGCCGGAATGAAAAACTGTTTTTT
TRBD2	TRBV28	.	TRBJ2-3	CASSLFPPGGPTDTQYF	TGTGCCAGCAGTTTATTCCCACCGGGGGGGCCCACAGATACGCAGTATTTT
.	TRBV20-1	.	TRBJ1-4	CSAPDRNTWGEKLFF	TGCAGTGCCCCCGACCGGAACACCTGGGGTGAAAAACTGTTTTTT
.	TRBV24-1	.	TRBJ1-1	CATSDLIVGRRGTEAFF	TGTGCCACCAGTGATTTAATTGTAGGCAGAAGAGGTACTGAAGCTTTCTTT
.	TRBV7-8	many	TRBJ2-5	CASSLVLGFETQYF	TGTGCCAGCAGCTTAGTCTTAGGGTTTGAGACCCAGTACTTC
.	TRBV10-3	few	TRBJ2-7	CAISEGSVTRGYEQYF	TGTGCCATCAGTGAAGGGAGTGTCACTAGGGGGTACGAGCAGTACTTC
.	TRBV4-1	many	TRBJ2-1	CASSQEGRDEQFF	TGCGCCAGCAGCCAAGAGGGACGCGATGAGCAGTTCTTC
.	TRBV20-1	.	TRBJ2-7	CSADRDGLSYEQYF	TGCAGTGCTGACCGGGACGGCCTATCCTACGAGCAGTACTTC
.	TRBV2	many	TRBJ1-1	CASTPTGLNTEAFF	TGTGCCAGCACACCTACCGGCCTGAACACTGAAGCTTTCTTT